This T cell receptor beta chain was sequenced during a study of shared clonotypes between healthy human individuals. Overall study context: In total, the donors were two women and three men aged 18 to 49.

Trimming removed 1 base at V and 6 bases at J, with 15 bases between. CDR3 length: 15 amino acids. Germline V gene sequence: CDR1 SNHLY, CDR2 FYNNEI. The repertoire was sequenced with immunoSEQ multiplex PCR; TCRdb's copy has only in-frame clones and lacks some. The top ten hold 0.85% to 1.2% of the sample, which has just over 2,000,000 clones, about 95% seen once. CD45RO-negative cells were positively selected for CCR7, leaving out terminally differentiated effector memory CD45RA+ cells. All of the donors resided in Nashville, Tennessee, and each was a Caucasian adult. Sequences were obtained from naive CD8+ T cells sorted from blood. The clonotype was recovered from a man aged 18 to 29 in good health. This chain uses TRBV2 with TRBJ1-1; D might be TRBD1 (5 bases). CDR3 nucleotides: TGTGCCAGCAGTGAAGGGGGCAGGGAAGTCCCTGAAGCTTTCTTT. Translated, it gives CASSEGGREVPEAFF. Drawing the rest from reference TRBV2 and TRBJ1-1, the complete variable domain is EPEVTQTPSHQVTQMGQEVILRCVPISNHLYFYWYRQILGQKVEFLVSFYNNEISEKSEIFDDQFSVERPDGSNFTLKIRSTKLEDSAMYFCASSEGGREVPEAFFGQGTRLTVV.